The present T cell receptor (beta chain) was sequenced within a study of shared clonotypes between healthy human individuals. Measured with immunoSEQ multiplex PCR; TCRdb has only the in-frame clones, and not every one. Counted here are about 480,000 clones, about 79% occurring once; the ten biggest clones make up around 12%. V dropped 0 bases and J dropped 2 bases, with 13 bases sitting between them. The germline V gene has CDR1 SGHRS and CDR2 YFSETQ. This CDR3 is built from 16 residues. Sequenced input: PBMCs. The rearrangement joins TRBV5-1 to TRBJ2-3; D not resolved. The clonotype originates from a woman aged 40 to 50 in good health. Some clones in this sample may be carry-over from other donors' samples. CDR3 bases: TGCGCCAGCAGCTTGGATGGTGACCAATACACAGATACGCAGTATTTT. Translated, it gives CASSLDGDQYTDTQYF.